The T cell receptor (beta chain) under discussion was sequenced for a study of T cell changes during pregnancy in multiple sclerosis (dated 2019 in TCRdb). For the study in its entirety: Changes in the T cell repertoire over the course of pregnancy were examined in this study in women with multiple sclerosis.

Libraries were constructed by the immunoSEQ multiplex PCR assay. This immuneACCESS table, as held by TCRdb, lists in-frame sequences with V and J called but not all clones. Of the missing ones, under half trace to an unresolved V gene in checked studies; the others have no known cause. Recorded for this sample are about 40,000 clones; around 94% of them occurred a single time. The ten biggest clones cover around 1.3% of the sample. This clone was seen once. What this receptor recognizes is not known. Base qualities are not at hand, and no much larger clone is one base apart. Reading from cysteine to phenylalanine, the CDR3 counts 16 amino acids. The retained sequence is limited to the CDR3, 48 bases, with the frame set at the first base. CDR1 and CDR2 are read off the germline V gene as MRHNA and SNTAGT. The junction shows trimming of 3 bases on V and 9 bases on J, and the gene matches do not reach 13 bases of it.

The specimen comprised peripheral blood, sampled before pregnancy. The sequence was obtained from a female donor with multiple sclerosis, enrolled in a pregnancy study. The rearranged segments are TRBV6-4 and TRBJ2-3, and 9 bases in between align with TRBD2. In nucleotides, the sequence is TGTGCCAGCAGTGAGGCTCGGACTAGCGACGTGTGGACGCAGTATTTT. Its product reads: CASSEARTSDVWTQYF.